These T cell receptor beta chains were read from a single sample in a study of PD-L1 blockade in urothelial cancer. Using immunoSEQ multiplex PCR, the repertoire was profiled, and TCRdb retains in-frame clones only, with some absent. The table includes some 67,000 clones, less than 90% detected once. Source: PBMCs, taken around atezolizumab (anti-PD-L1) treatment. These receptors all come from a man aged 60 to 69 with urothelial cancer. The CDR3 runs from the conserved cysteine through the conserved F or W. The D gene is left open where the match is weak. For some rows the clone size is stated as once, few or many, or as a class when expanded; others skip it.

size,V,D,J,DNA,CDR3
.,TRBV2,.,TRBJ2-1,TGTGCCAGCAGAGACCGACTCCCCGGCAATGAGCAGTTCTTC,CASRDRLPGNEQFF
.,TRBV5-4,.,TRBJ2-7,TGTGCCAGCAGCTTTGGGGAGGCGGCCGAGCAGTACTTC,CASSFGEAAEQYF
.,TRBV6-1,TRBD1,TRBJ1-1,TGTGCCAGCAGGGGACAGGCCCAGAACACTGAAGCTTTCTTT,CASRGQAQNTEAFF
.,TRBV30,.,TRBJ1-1,TGTGCGCTGGGTCGGGGGGCGCTTACTGAAGCTTTCTTT,CALGRGALTEAFF
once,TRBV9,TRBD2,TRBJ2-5,TGTGCCAGCAGCGTAGGCGGACTAGCGCACAAGGAGACCCAGTACTTC,CASSVGGLAHKETQYF
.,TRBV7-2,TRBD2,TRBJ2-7,TGTGCCAGCAGCCGCGGGACTAGCGGGATATCCTACGAGCAGTACTTC,CASSRGTSGISYEQYF
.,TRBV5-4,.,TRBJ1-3,TGTGCCAGCAGCTGGGGTGGGACAGGAAACACCATATATTTT,CASSWGGTGNTIYF
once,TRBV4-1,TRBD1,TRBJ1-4,TGCGCCAGCAGCCAAGAGGACAGGGCTAGAGAAAAACTGTTTTTT,CASSQEDRAREKLFF
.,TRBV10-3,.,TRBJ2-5,TGTGCCATCAGTGGGGCCAGCCACCAAGAGACCCAGTACTTC,CAISGASHQETQYF
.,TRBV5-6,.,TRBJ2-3,TGTGCCAGCAGCTTCCGAAGCTATAGCACAGATACGCAGTATTTT,CASSFRSYSTDTQYF
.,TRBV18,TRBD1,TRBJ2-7,TGTGCCAGCTCACCCTTTAAGTCTGGGACAGGCTCGTACGAGCAGTACTTC,CASSPFKSGTGSYEQYF
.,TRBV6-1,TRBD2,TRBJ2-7,TGTGCCAGCACCGGGGGGGTATCTCCCGCGGGGGAGCAGTACTTC,CASTGGVSPAGEQYF
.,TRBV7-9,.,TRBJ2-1,TGTGCCAGCAGCTTAGGGCAGGGCAATGAGCAGTTCTTC,CASSLGQGNEQFF
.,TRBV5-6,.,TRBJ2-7,TGTGCCAGCAGCACGGACAGTCTCTACGAGCAGTACTTC,CASSTDSLYEQYF
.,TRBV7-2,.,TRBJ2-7,TGTGCCAGCAGGGGGGCGAGTAGACCCTACGAGCAGTACTTC,CASRGASRPYEQYF